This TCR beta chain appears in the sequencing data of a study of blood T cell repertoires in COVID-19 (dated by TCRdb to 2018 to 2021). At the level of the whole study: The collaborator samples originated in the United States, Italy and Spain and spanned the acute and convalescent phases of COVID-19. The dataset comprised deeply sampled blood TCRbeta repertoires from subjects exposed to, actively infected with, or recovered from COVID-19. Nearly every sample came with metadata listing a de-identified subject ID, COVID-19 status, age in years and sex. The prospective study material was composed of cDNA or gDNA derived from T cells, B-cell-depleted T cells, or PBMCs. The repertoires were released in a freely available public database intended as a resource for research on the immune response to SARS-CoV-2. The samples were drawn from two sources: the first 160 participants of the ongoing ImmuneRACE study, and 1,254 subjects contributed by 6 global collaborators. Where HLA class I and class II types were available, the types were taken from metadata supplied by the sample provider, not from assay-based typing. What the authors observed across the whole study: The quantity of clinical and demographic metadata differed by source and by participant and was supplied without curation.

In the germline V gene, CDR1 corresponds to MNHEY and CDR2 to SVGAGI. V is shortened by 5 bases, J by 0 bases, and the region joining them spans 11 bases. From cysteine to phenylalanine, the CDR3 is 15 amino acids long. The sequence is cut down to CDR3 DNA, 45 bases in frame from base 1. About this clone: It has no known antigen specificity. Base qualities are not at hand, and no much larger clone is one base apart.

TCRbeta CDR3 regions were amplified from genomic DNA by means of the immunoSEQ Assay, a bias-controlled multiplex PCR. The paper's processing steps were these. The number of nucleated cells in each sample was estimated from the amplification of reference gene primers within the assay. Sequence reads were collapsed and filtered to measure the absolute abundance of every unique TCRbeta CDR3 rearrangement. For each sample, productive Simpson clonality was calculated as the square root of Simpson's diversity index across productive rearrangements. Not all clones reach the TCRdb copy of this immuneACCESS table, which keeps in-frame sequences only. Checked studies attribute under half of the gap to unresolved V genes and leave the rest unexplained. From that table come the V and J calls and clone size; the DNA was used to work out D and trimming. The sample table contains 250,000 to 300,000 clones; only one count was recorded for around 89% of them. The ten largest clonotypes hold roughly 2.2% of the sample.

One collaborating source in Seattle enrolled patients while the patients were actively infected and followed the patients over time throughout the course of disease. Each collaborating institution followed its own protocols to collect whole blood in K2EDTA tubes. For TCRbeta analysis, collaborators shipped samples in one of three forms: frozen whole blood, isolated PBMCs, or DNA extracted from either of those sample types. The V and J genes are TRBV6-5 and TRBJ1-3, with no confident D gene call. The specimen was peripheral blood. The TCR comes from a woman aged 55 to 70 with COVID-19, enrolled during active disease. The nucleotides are TGTGCCAGCAGTCGAGCTTCTGGCTCTGGAAACACCATATATTTT. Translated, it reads CASSRASGSGNTIYF.